This T cell receptor (beta chain) originates from a study of CD8+CD57+ T cells in acquired aplastic anemia (dated by TCRdb to 2017 to 2018). Regarding the study in general: Extracted DNA from sorted CD4+ and CD8+ cells averaged around 2.9 ug, ranging from roughly 0.19 to 27.4 ug. CD8+CD57+ expansion was defined as a frequency above the mean frequency observed in healthy subjects. Study-wide findings and limitations: CD8+ Simpson's diversity did not differ significantly between patients and healthy controls (P=0.060). Roughly 30 CD8+ CDR3 sequences were found to be shared between patients and controls, but these sequences appeared to be highly expressed in patients and within the immunodominant clones of the patients.

V loses 4 bases of germline sequence and J loses 8 bases, and the interval between the two ends is 23 bases. CDR1 and CDR2 are drawn from the germline V gene (reference sequence): LGHDT, YNNKEL. The CDR3 covers 16 residues, taking in both the cysteine and the phenylalanine. Of all the DNA, just the CDR3 is kept, 48 bases in frame from base 1. Profiling of TCR beta VDJ combinations and CDR3 sequences used genomic DNA as the template. An Illumina HiSeq 2000 was used for TCR repertoire sequencing. For the original study's pipeline: Repertoires were assessed using TRBV/TRBJ rearrangement plots, CDR3 size and DJ length profiles, and Simpson's diversity index. The immunodominant clone was defined as the most abundant DNA sequence in deep sequencing data. CDR3 amino acid sequences were screened for sharing across subjects and compared with published repertoires and the VDJdb database. In-frame beta chains were kept once TCRdb had trimmed the public reads at Q25 with fastp and called clones with MiXCR. Every CDR3 protein is listed once, alongside the most common genes and DNA of its rows. These V and J calls originate from TCRdb's pipeline instead of the authors' own analysis. The sample contains about 170,000 distinct CDR3 sequences, 45% to 55% of them found a single time. The ten largest clones represent under 1.2% of the sample.

Flow cytometry had shown CD8+CD57+ cell expansion in the patients selected for sequencing. Every patient had severe acquired aplastic anemia, diagnosed using the International Study of Aplastic Anemia and Agranulocytosis and Camitta criteria. Patients had received no therapy at the time of blood sampling. The study deep-sequenced TCR repertoires of sorted CD4+ and CD8+ blood T cells from severe aplastic anemia patients and healthy subjects. Patients were enrolled under clinicaltrials.gov protocols 00001620, 01623167, 00001397, 00071045, 00081523 and 00961064 in the USA. Ficoll-Paque density gradient centrifugation was used to isolate peripheral blood mononuclear cells. CD4+ and CD8+ T cells were sorted by FACS or magnetic beads before DNA extraction. Worth noting for this clonotype: Its antigen is unknown. Nothing much larger sits one base from this clone, and base qualities are not available.

This TCR came from a human donor with aplastic anemia. Sequencing was performed on sorted CD4+, CD8+, or CD8+CD57+ T cells (not recorded which) from PBMCs. The V and J segments used are TRBV3-1 and TRBJ1-2, with a tentative D gene TRBD1 over 6 matching bases. The CDR3: CASSLTHSGHQWGYTF. The DNA sequence is given as TGTGCCAGCAGCCTCACCCATTCGGGACACCAATGGGGCTACACCTTC. The reference TRBV3-1 and TRBJ1-2 proteins fill in what lies around the CDR3, so the full variable domain reads DTAVSQTPKYLVTQMGNDKSIKCEQNLGHDTMYWYKQDSKKFLKIMFSYNNKELIINETVPNRFSPKSPDKAHLNLHINSLELGDSAVYFCASSLTHSGHQWGYTFGSGTRLTVV.